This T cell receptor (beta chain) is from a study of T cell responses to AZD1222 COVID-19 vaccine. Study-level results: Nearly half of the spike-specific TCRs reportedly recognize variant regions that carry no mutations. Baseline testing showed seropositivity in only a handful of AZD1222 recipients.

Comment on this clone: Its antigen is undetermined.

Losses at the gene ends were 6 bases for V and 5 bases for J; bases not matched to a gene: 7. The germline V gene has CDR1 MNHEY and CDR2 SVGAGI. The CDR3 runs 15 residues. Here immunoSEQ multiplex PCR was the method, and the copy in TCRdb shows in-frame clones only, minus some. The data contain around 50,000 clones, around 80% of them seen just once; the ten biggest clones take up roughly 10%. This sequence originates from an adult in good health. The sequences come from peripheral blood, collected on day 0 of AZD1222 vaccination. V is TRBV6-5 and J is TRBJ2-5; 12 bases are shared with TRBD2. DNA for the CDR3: TGTGCCAGCAGGAGACTAGCGGGAGCTGGGGAGACCCAGTACTTC. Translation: CASRRLAGAGETQYF.